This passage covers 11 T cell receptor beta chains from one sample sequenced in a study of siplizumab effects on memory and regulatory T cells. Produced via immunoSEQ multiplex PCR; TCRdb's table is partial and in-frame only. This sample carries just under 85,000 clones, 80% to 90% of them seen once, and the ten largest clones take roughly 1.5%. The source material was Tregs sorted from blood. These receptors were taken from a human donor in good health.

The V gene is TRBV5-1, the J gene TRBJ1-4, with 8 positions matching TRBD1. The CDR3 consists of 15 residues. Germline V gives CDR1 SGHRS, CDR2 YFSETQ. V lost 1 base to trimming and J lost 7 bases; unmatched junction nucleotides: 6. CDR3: CASSLYQGAGEKLFF. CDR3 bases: TGCGCCAGCAGCTTGTACCAGGGGGCCGGTGAAAAACTGTTTTTT. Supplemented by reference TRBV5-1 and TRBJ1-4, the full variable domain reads KAGVTQTPRYLIKTRGQQVTLSCSPISGHRSVSWYQQTPGQGLQFLFEYFSETQRNKGNFPGRFSGRQFSNSRSEMNVSTLELGDSALYLCASSLYQGAGEKLFFGSGTQLSVL.

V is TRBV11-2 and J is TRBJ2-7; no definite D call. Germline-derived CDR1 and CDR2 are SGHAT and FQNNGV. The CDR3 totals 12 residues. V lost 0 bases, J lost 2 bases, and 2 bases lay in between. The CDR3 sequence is CASSLDPYEQYF. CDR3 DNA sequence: TGTGCCAGCAGCTTAGATCCCTACGAGCAGTACTTC.

The CDR3 nucleotides read TGTGCCAGCAGTGACAATGGGCCAACCTATGGCTACACCTTC. Amino acids: CASSDNGPTYGYTF. V usage is TRBV6-4 and J usage is TRBJ1-2, with D uncertain. Germline CDR1 and CDR2: MRHNA and SNTAGT. V gave up 2 bases and J gave up 4 bases, with 11 bases separating them. The CDR3 loop spans 14 amino acids.

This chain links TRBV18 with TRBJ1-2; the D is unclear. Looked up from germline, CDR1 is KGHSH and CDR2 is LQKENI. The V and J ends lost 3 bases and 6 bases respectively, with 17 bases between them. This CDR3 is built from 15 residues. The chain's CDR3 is CASSPLPVSRDGYTF. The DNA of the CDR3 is TGTGCCAGCTCACCCCTGCCCGTTTCCCGAGATGGCTACACCTTC.

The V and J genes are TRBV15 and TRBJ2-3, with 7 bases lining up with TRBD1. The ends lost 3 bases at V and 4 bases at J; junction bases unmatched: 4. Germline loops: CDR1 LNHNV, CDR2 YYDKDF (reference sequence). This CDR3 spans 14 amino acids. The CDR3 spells CATSRRGTADTQYF. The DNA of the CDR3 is TGTGCCACCAGCAGGAGGGGGACAGCAGATACGCAGTATTTT.

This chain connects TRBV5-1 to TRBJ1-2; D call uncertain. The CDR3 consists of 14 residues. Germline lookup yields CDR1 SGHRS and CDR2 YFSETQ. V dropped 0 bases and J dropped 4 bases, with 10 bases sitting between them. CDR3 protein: CASSLAVALYGYTF. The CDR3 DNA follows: TGCGCCAGCAGCTTGGCCGTCGCTCTCTATGGCTACACCTTC.

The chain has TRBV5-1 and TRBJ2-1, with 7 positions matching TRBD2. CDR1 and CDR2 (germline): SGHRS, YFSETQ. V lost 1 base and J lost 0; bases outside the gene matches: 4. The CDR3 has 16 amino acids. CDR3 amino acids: CASSLLAASSYNEQFF. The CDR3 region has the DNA TGCGCCAGCAGCTTGCTAGCGGCGAGCTCCTACAATGAGCAGTTCTTC.

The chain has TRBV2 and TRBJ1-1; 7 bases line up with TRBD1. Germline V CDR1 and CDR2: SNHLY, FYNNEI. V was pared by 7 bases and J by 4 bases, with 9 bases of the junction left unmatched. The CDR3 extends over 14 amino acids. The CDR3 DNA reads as TGTGCCAGCAACCCTGGGACAGTTGGCACTGAAGCTTTCTTT. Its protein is CASNPGTVGTEAFF.

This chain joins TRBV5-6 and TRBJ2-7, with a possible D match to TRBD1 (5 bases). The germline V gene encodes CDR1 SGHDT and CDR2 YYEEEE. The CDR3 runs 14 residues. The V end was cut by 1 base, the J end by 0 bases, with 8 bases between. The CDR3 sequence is CASSLQGVSYEQYF. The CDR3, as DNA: TGTGCCAGCAGCTTGCAAGGGGTCTCCTACGAGCAGTACTTC.

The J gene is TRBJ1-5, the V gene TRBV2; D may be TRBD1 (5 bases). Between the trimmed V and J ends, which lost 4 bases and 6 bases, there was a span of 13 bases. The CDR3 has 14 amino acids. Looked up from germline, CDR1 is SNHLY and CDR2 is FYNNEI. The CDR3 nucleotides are TGTGCCAGCAGTGCGGGGGATCGGAGTCAGCCCCAGCATTTT. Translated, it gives CASSAGDRSQPQHF.

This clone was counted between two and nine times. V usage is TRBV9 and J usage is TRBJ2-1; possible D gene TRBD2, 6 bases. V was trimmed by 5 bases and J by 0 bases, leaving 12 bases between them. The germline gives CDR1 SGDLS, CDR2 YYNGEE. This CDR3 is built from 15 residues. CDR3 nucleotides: TGTGCCAGCAGTGGGACTGGCAGCTCCTACAATGAGCAGTTCTTC. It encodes CASSGTGSSYNEQFF. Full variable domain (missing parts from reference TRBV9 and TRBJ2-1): DSGVTQTPKHLITATGQRVTLRCSPRSGDLSVYWYQQSLDQGLQFLIQYYNGEERAKGNILERFSAQQFPDLHSELNLSSLELGDSALYFCASSGTGSSYNEQFFGPGTRLTVL.